This T cell receptor (beta chain) was sequenced in a study of cytomegalovirus exposure and HLA in healthy donors. About the research overall: Early on, a data release was issued that held roughly 80 million unique TCRs from HLA-typed donors. Falling in the Caucasian-associated ancestry cluster were about 80% of about 400 genotyped donors. Study-wide results and caveats: According to reports, the classifier identified cytomegalovirus status with high specificity and sensitivity. Links to common viral pathogens appeared, in a later analysis, for several of the most significant clusters.

As regards this clone: The antigen remains undetermined.

J gave up 3 bases and V 8 bases, and 4 bases lay outside the gene matches. This CDR3 spans 15 amino acids. CDR1 and CDR2 from the germline V gene are SGHDN and FVKESK. With 60 Vbeta and 13 Jbeta primers, the PCR was carried out. This table comes from immunoSEQ multiplex PCR, and its TCRdb copy is limited to in-frame clones, with some not included. The specimen's table records about 150,000 clones. This receptor was obtained from a woman between 45 and 65 years old in good health and CMV-seronegative. Specimen: PBMCs. The chain links TRBV14 to TRBJ2-2, with TRBD2 matching 12 bases. The CDR3 spells CASGRLAGDTGELFF. CDR3 coding DNA: TGTGCCAGCGGGCGACTAGCGGGAGACACCGGGGAGCTGTTTTTT.